The 8 T cell receptor beta chains below all came from one sample that was sequenced in a study of tumor-infiltrating lymphocytes in primary liver carcinoma. Each 20-30 mg portion of unsorted bulk tissue served as the source for co-extraction of RNA and DNA. Production of TCR beta cDNA used approximately 0.45 ug total RNA together with a constant-region primer. What produced the TCR beta libraries was three nested multiplex PCR rounds using slightly modified ARM-PCR. TRBV1-TRBV30 forward primers paired with a C-beta reverse primer were used in the first two PCR rounds, which ran roughly 9 cycles each. One entry per CDR3 protein results from TCRdb running MiXCR on the multiplex PCR reads. The top ten hold approximately 19% of the sample, which has about 84,000 distinct CDR3 sequences, 55% to 85% seen once. The specimen sequenced was liver tumor tissue from sampling region 1. Subset noted: tumor region T1, superior pole. The receptors come from a man in his forties with primary liver carcinoma and hepatitis B virus infection.

Of note for this clonotype: The conserved closing phenylalanine or tryptophan is absent in this CDR3, likely reflecting a read error. V gene TRBV28 combines with J gene TRBJ2-1; 11 bases are a match to TRBD2. Germline V gives CDR1 MDHEN, CDR2 SYDVKM. The CDR3 consists of 16 residues. As DNA, the CDR3 is TGTGCCAACAGTCCCACCGGGACTAGCGGTTACGATGAGCAGTTCCTC. Its translation is CANSPTGTSGYDEQFL.

This clonotype ranks as medium-sized. The chain recombines TRBV11-2 with TRBJ2-5, with TRBD2 identical over 11 bases. Germline CDR1 SGHAT, CDR2 FQNNGV. V lost 1 base, J lost 2 bases, and 6 bases stayed unmatched. This CDR3 has 17 residues. This chain's CDR3 is CASSLGILAGGQETQYF. CDR3 coding DNA: TGTGCCAGCAGCTTAGGTATCCTAGCGGGGGGACAAGAGACCCAGTACTTC.

Note on this clonotype: The missing conserved phenylalanine or tryptophan at the end of this CDR3 makes a read error likely. The rearrangement links TRBV5-1 to TRBJ2-7, with 7 bases fitting TRBD1. The CDR3 length is 15 residues. V was pared by 5 bases and J by 2 bases, with 10 bases of the junction left unmatched. Per germline, CDR1 SGHRS and CDR2 YFSETQ. In nucleotides, the CDR3 is TGCGCCAGCAGTCCAACCGAGACAGGGCCCTACGAGCAGTACCTC. This encodes CASSPTETGPYEQYL.

The chain carries TRBV11-2 and TRBJ2-7; tentatively, D is TRBD2 (6 bases). V was cut by 1 base and J by 4 bases, with 8 bases left in between. The CDR3 extends over 13 amino acids. In germline, CDR1 is SGHAT, CDR2 FQNNGV. CDR3 sequence (DNA): TGTGCCAGCAGCTTAGCGGGAGAGTACGAGCAGTACTTC. Its translation is CASSLAGEYEQYF.

This clonotype was seen at least ten times. At one end, the junction sequence differs from germline, possibly due to a read error. This chain uses TRBV12-3 or TRBV12-4 with TRBJ2-4; TRBD2 agrees at 12 bases. This CDR3 comprises 14 residues. CDR3 loop: CASSGGLAGFGGDF. CDR3 DNA: TGTGCCAGCAGCGGGGGACTAGCGGGCTTCGGTGGGGACTTC.

Of note for this clonotype: The final CDR3 position lacks the conserved phenylalanine or tryptophan, pointing to a likely read error. V and J are TRBV2 and TRBJ2-7; D could derive from TRBD1 or TRBD2 (5 bases each). The CDR3 spans 12 residues. In germline, CDR1 is SNHLY, CDR2 FYNNEI. The CDR3 DNA reads as TGTGTCAGCAGTGTCCGGGGCGGCGAGCAGTACCTC. This translates into CVSSVRGGEQYL.

In its sample, this clonotype was seen a few times. V is TRBV7-2 and J is TRBJ2-3; possibly TRBD2 for D (6 bases). Looked up from germline, CDR1 is SGHTA and CDR2 is FQGNSA. This CDR3 is built from 13 residues. V gave up 7 bases and J gave up 2 bases, with 10 bases separating them. The CDR3 sequence is CASKRASTDTQYF. The CDR3 DNA reads as TGTGCCAGCAAGCGGGCCTCCACAGATACGCAGTATTTT. Complete variable domain (other parts from reference TRBV7-2 and TRBJ2-3): GAGVSQSPSNKVTEKGKDVELRCDPISGHTALYWYRQSLGQGLEFLIYFQGNSAPDKSGLPSDRFSAERTGGSVSTLTIQRTQQEDSAVYLCASKRASTDTQYFGPGTRLTVL.

This sequence joins TRBV6-5 and TRBJ2-7, with D possibly being TRBD2 (5 bases). The V gene lost 7 bases and the J gene lost 5 bases, with 18 bases spanning the gap. Germline-derived CDR1 and CDR2 are MNHEY and SVGAGI. The length of the CDR3 is 14 residues. This chain's CDR3 is CASNPGISLDEQYF. The DNA of the CDR3 is TGTGCCAGCAACCCCGGGATTAGCCTCGACGAGCAGTACTTC.